This entry lists 23 T cell receptor beta chains sequenced from one sample in a study of T cell responses to AZD1222 COVID-19 vaccine. The repertoire was sequenced with immunoSEQ multiplex PCR; TCRdb's copy has only in-frame clones and lacks some. The data contain about 170,000 clones, 92% of them singletons. The source was peripheral blood, collected on day 0 of AZD1222 vaccination. These TCRs come from an adult in good health.

This chain joins TRBV7-2 and TRBJ2-1, with 9 bases that match TRBD2. With V trimmed by 3 bases and J by 6 bases, 9 bases remained unmatched. The CDR3 covers 16 residues. Germline loops: CDR1 SGHTA, CDR2 FQGNSA. The CDR3 region has the DNA TGTGCCAGCAGCTTGGGGACTAGCTGGGTATCCAATGAGCAGTTCTTC. It encodes CASSLGTSWVSNEQFF.

This clone was seen once. V usage is TRBV7-3 and J usage is TRBJ1-6; D not resolved. Germline V gives CDR1 SGHTA, CDR2 FQGTGA. The V end lost 0 bases, the J end lost 10 bases, and 13 bases lay between the germline ends. The CDR3 extends over 15 amino acids. CDR3 region: CASSLTGSRNSPLHF. In nucleotides, the CDR3 is TGTGCCAGCAGCTTAACGGGCAGTCGGAACTCACCCCTCCACTTT.

J is TRBJ1-3 and V is TRBV5-1, with TRBD1 matching over 10 bases. V lost 4 bases, J lost 0 bases, and 7 bases stayed unmatched. The CDR3 spans 17 residues. The germline V gene has CDR1 SGHRS and CDR2 YFSETQ. The CDR3 here is CASSRWDRGGSGNTIYF. CDR3 nucleotide sequence: TGCGCCAGCAGCCGATGGGACAGGGGAGGCTCTGGAAACACCATATATTTT. The whole variable domain, filled in from reference TRBV5-1 and TRBJ1-3, reads KAGVTQTPRYLIKTRGQQVTLSCSPISGHRSVSWYQQTPGQGLQFLFEYFSETQRNKGNFPGRFSGRQFSNSRSEMNVSTLELGDSALYLCASSRWDRGGSGNTIYFGEGSWLTVV.

The rearrangement links TRBV30 to TRBJ1-2; TRBD1 aligns across 7 bases. The CDR3 is 12 residues long. The germline gives CDR1 GTSNPN, CDR2 SVGIG (reference sequence). Trimming at V came to 8 bases and at J to 8 bases, leaving 11 bases not matched to a gene. The CDR3 DNA sequence: TGTGCCAGATCCGGGACAGCCGCCGGCTACACCTTC. Amino acid sequence: CARSGTAAGYTF. The variable domain in full, completed from reference TRBV30 and TRBJ1-2, reads SQTIHQWPATLVQPVGSPLSLECTVEGTSNPNLYWYRQAAGRGLQLLFYSVGIGQISSEVPQNLSASRPQDRQFILSSKKLLLSDSGFYLCARSGTAAGYTFGSGTRLTVV.

This chain links TRBV12-5 with TRBJ1-1; 10 bases are a match to TRBD1. The germline V gene encodes CDR1 LGHNT and CDR2 FRNRAP. The CDR3 has 18 residues. Trimming took 5 bases from V and 4 from J; bases not matched to a gene: 16. The CDR3 here is CASGLPGGQGVWGTEAFF. The CDR3 nucleotides read TGTGCTAGTGGTCTTCCAGGCGGACAGGGGGTCTGGGGCACTGAAGCTTTCTTT.

The CDR3 DNA is TGTGCCAGCAGTTACGGGGGCGCTGGCACCGGGGAGCTGTTTTTT. Translated, it gives CASSYGGAGTGELFF. This chain uses TRBV6-5 with TRBJ2-2, with a weak D call TRBD1 (6 bases). V dropped 2 bases and J dropped 4 bases, with 11 bases sitting between them. The length of the CDR3 is 15 residues. Per the germline V gene, CDR1 is MNHEY and CDR2 is SVGAGI.

The genes are TRBV23-1 and TRBJ1-2; D might be TRBD1 (6 bases). TRBV23-1 is reported as an ORF; its role is uncertain. V was shortened by 7 bases and J by 0 bases, with 24 bases between the two germline ends. This CDR3 region has 18 residues. CDR3 protein: CASNLSTGAPIANYGYTF. The CDR3 nucleotides are TGCGCCAGCAATTTATCCACGGGGGCCCCGATAGCTAACTATGGCTACACCTTC.

This chain connects TRBV19 to TRBJ1-2, with TRBD1 matching over 7 bases. Per the germline V gene, CDR1 is LNHDA and CDR2 is SQIVND (reference sequence). V gave up 6 bases and J gave up 4 bases; unmatched junction bases: 5. This CDR3 has 13 residues. The DNA for the CDR3 is TGTGCCAGTAGACCAGGGGGGACCTATGGCTACACCTTC. Residues: CASRPGGTYGYTF.

The chain joins TRBV3-1 (or the pseudogene TRBV3-2) to TRBJ1-1; D call uncertain. The CDR3 has 12 amino acids. V was cut by 4 bases and J by 4 bases, with 7 bases left in between. Germline V gives CDR1 LGHDT, CDR2 YNNKEL (reference sequence). In nucleotides, the CDR3 is TGTGCCAGCAGCCGGAGAAGCACTGAAGCTTTCTTT. This codes for CASSRRSTEAFF.

This clone occurred a few times. The chain employs TRBV11-2 and TRBJ1-5; unclear D gene. CDR1 is SGHAT and CDR2 is FQNNGV in the germline V gene. The CDR3 runs 14 residues. Between the trimmed V and J ends, which lost 1 base and 5 bases, there was a span of 9 bases. CDR3 region: CASSLAGVDQPQHF. Written as DNA, the CDR3 is TGTGCCAGCAGCTTAGCGGGAGTAGATCAGCCCCAGCATTTT. Drawing the rest from reference TRBV11-2 and TRBJ1-5, the complete variable domain is EAGVAQSPRYKIIEKRQSVAFWCNPISGHATLYWYQQILGQGPKLLIQFQNNGVVDDSQLPKDRFSAERLKGVDSTLKIQPAKLEDSAVYLCASSLAGVDQPQHFGDGTRLSIL.

The chain joins TRBV6-5 to TRBJ1-1, with no clear D. The germline gives CDR1 MNHEY, CDR2 SVGAGI. Trimming removed 0 bases from V and 0 bases from J, with 8 bases in between. The CDR3 contains 15 residues. CDR3 sequence: CASSYSAGMNTEAFF. DNA for the CDR3: TGTGCCAGCAGTTACTCCGCCGGAATGAACACTGAAGCTTTCTTT.

In its sample, this clone was seen once. The chain employs TRBV29-1 and TRBJ2-3; D is unresolved. Germline assignment: CDR1 SQVTM and CDR2 ANQGSEA. V was trimmed by 2 bases and J by 2 bases, leaving 8 bases between them. This CDR3 spans 13 amino acids. CDR3 coding DNA: TGCAGCGTTGAATTCAGATCCACAGATACGCAGTATTTT. This translates into CSVEFRSTDTQYF.

The V and J genes are TRBV19 and TRBJ1-3; D unclear. V shed 3 bases and J shed 4 bases, with 13 bases lying between them. The germline V gene has CDR1 LNHDA and CDR2 SQIVND (reference sequence). The CDR3 length is 15 residues. CDR3 DNA: TGTGCCAGTAGTATGTCGTCGAAGGCCGGAAACACCATATATTTT. Its protein product is CASSMSSKAGNTIYF.

CDR3 sequence (DNA): TGCAGCGTTGAAGCGGGCGGCTACACCTTC. Translating gives CSVEAGGYTF. The rearrangement links TRBV29-1 to TRBJ1-2, with no clear D. There are 10 residues in the CDR3. Deletions cut 1 base from V and 8 bases from J, with 5 bases between. CDR1 is SQVTM, CDR2 ANQGSEA, per germline.

The genes are TRBV2 and TRBJ1-1, with TRBD1 as a possible D gene (5 bases). V was pared by 4 bases and J by 4 bases, with 10 bases between. The CDR3 is 13 residues long. The germline gives CDR1 SNHLY, CDR2 FYNNEI. In DNA form, the CDR3 reads TGTGCCAGCAGTGTCCAGGGAGGCACTGAAGCTTTCTTT. This encodes CASSVQGGTEAFF.

This chain uses TRBV30 with TRBJ2-2; D unclear. This CDR3 spans 13 amino acids. Germline values: CDR1 GTSNPN, CDR2 SVGIG (reference sequence). V was trimmed by 3 bases and J by 0 bases, leaving 5 bases between them. The CDR3 sequence is CAWRTTNTGELFF. For the CDR3, the DNA is TGTGCCTGGAGGACCACGAACACCGGGGAGCTGTTTTTT. The full variable domain, with the rest looked up from reference TRBV30 and TRBJ2-2, is SQTIHQWPATLVQPVGSPLSLECTVEGTSNPNLYWYRQAAGRGLQLLFYSVGIGQISSEVPQNLSASRPQDRQFILSSKKLLLSDSGFYLCAWRTTNTGELFFGEGSRLTVL.

The chain has TRBV11-2 and TRBJ1-2; D may be TRBD1 (6 bases). The CDR3 is 14 residues long. Deletions cut 5 bases from V and 7 bases from J, with 17 bases between. Germline lookup yields CDR1 SGHAT and CDR2 FQNNGV. CDR3 coding DNA: TGTGCCAGCAGCCGACAGGAGGTACAGGGTGGCTACACCTTC. As protein: CASSRQEVQGGYTF.

This clone occurred once. This chain links TRBV10-3 with TRBJ1-5; unclear D gene. CDR1 and CDR2 from the germline V gene are ENHRY and SYGVKD. Between the trimmed V and J ends, which lost 2 bases and 6 bases, there was a span of 8 bases. This CDR3 comprises 13 residues. Written as DNA, the CDR3 is TGTGCCATCAGTGAGGATAGCCTTCAGCCCCAGCATTTT. Amino acids: CAISEDSLQPQHF.

The sample holds one count of this clone. The V call is TRBV11-2, the J call TRBJ2-1; D is possibly TRBD2 (6 bases). V lost 4 bases, J lost 4 bases, and 14 bases lay in between. The CDR3 contains 15 residues. From germline, CDR1 is SGHAT and CDR2 FQNNGV. Here the CDR3 reads CASSYRRTTYNEQFF. Here the CDR3 DNA reads TGTGCCAGCAGCTACCGGAGGACTACTTACAATGAGCAGTTCTTC.

This chain uses TRBV3-1 (or the pseudogene TRBV3-2) with TRBJ1-4; the D gene is possibly TRBD1 (5 bases). V shed 5 bases and J shed 3 bases, with 13 bases lying between them. CDR1 is LGHDT, CDR2 YNNKEL, per germline (reference sequence). The CDR3 length is 15 residues. In DNA form, the CDR3 reads TGTGCCAGCAGCAAAGGTGGGGGATCTAATGAAAAACTGTTTTTT. This translates into CASSKGGGSNEKLFF.

V is TRBV6-5 and J is TRBJ1-1; a weak D match, TRBD1 (5 bases). The CDR3 is 14 residues long. Germline V lookup: CDR1 MNHEY, CDR2 SVGAGI. V was cut by 4 bases and J by 0 bases, with 9 bases left in between. The CDR3 here is CASSSRQLNTEAFF. CDR3 DNA: TGTGCCAGCAGTTCCCGACAGTTGAACACTGAAGCTTTCTTT.

This clone was seen once. V is TRBV3-1 (or the pseudogene TRBV3-2) and J is TRBJ1-4; the match to TRBD1 covers 9 bases. V lost 2 bases and J lost 11; bases outside the gene matches: 3. The CDR3 totals 13 residues. Per germline, CDR1 LGHDT and CDR2 YNNKEL (reference sequence). This CDR3 is CASSQRQGEKLFF. DNA of the CDR3: TGTGCCAGCAGCCAACGACAGGGGGAGAAACTGTTTTTT.

This clone turned up a few times. The V call is TRBV6-6, the J call TRBJ2-3; D is possibly TRBD2 (6 bases). In germline, CDR1 is MNHNY, CDR2 SVGAGI (reference sequence). V was cut by 6 bases and J by 2 bases, with 15 bases left in between. There are 15 residues in the CDR3. This CDR3 reads CASSKLGGTTDTQYF. The CDR3 nucleotides read TGTGCCAGCAGCAAGTTGGGCGGGACCACAGATACGCAGTATTTT.